Following are 5 T cell receptor beta chains from one sample sequenced in a study of blood T cell repertoires in COVID-19. Using immunoSEQ multiplex PCR, the repertoire was profiled, and TCRdb retains in-frame clones only, with some absent. The table has more than 65,000 clones, over 80% seen once. Input material: peripheral blood. The receptors shown here come from a woman older than 75 with acute or convalescent COVID-19.

This clone was recorded once. The chain uses TRBV4-3 and TRBJ2-7; TRBD2 matches at 14 bases. Germline lookup yields CDR1 LGHNA and CDR2 YSLEER. The CDR3 covers 17 residues. V gave up 0 bases and J gave up 3 bases; unmatched junction bases: 4. The CDR3 protein is CASSQDLGLAGVYEQYF. The CDR3 nucleotides are TGCGCCAGCAGCCAAGATCTGGGACTAGCGGGAGTCTACGAGCAGTACTTC.

Concerning this clone itself: This sample includes further DNA sequences coding for the same CDR3. V usage is TRBV6-2 or TRBV6-3 and J usage is TRBJ2-7, with TRBD2 identical over 9 bases. With 6 bases clipped from V and 5 bases from J, the junction kept 5 bases outside the gene matches. This CDR3 contains 13 residues. Germline V gene data show CDR1 as MNHEY and CDR2 as SVGEGT. The CDR3 nucleotides read TGTGCCAGCAGCTTGGCTAGCGGGAACGAGCAGTACTTC. Protein sequence: CASSLASGNEQYF.

The chain uses TRBV12-3 or TRBV12-4 and TRBJ2-7, with D perhaps matching TRBD2 (5 bases). V was trimmed by 5 bases and J by 6 bases, leaving 14 bases between them. The CDR3 sequence is 13 residues long. The CDR3 spells CASSPSSVGEQYF. The CDR3 DNA follows: TGTGCCAGCAGTCCCAGTAGCGTTGGCGAGCAGTACTTC.

The chain joins TRBV4-1 to TRBJ2-1, with D perhaps TRBD1 (5 bases). Germline values: CDR1 MGHRA, CDR2 YSYEKL. The length of the CDR3 is 13 residues. V was trimmed by 4 bases and J by 9 bases, leaving 13 bases between them. CDR3 nucleotides: TGCGCCAGCAGCCCAGTGACAGTTGGTGAGCAGTTCTTC. Translating gives CASSPVTVGEQFF.

This chain uses TRBV5-4 with TRBJ1-4, with a possible D match to TRBD1 (5 bases). The CDR3 consists of 15 residues. V lost 0 bases to trimming and J lost 4 bases, with 10 bases between them. The germline CDR1 and CDR2 sequences are SGHNT and YYREEE (reference sequence). The CDR3 DNA reads as TGTGCCAGCAGCTTGGCCCAGGGCAATAATGAAAAACTGTTTTTT. Its protein is CASSLAQGNNEKLFF.